Listed below are T cell receptor beta chains from one sample, sequenced in a study of cytomegalovirus exposure and HLA in healthy donors. Clones were read by immunoSEQ multiplex PCR, and TCRdb kept only the in-frame ones, dropping some. Of about 99,000 clones detected, more than 75% appear once; the ten largest clones hold around 10%. Source material: PBMCs. These receptors were collected from a woman in her late teens or twenties in good health and CMV-seropositive. Both conserved end residues are part of each CDR3. Each record gives: CDR3 DNA, CDR3 protein, CDR3 length, V gene, J gene, clone size, D gene. The D gene is left open where the match is weak. A clone size is listed for some rows: how often the clone was seen (once, few, many), or a class if it is expanded.

CDR3nt: TGTGCCAGCAGGTTTATGCTCGGACAGTCCTATGGCTACACCTTC
CDR3aa: CASRFMLGQSYGYTF
len: 15
v_gene: TRBV28
j_gene: TRBJ1-2
abundance: -
d_gene: -

CDR3nt: TGCAGTGACTGGGTAGCGGGGGATGATACGCAGTATTTT
CDR3aa: CSDWVAGDDTQYF
len: 13
v_gene: TRBV29-1
j_gene: TRBJ2-3
abundance: -
d_gene: TRBD2

CDR3nt: TGCAGCGTTGACAGGGGCTATGGCTACACCTTC
CDR3aa: CSVDRGYGYTF
len: 11
v_gene: TRBV29-1
j_gene: TRBJ1-2
abundance: -
d_gene: -

CDR3nt: TGTGCCAGCAGCTTAGGACAGGGCTATGGCTACACCTTC
CDR3aa: CASSLGQGYGYTF
len: 13
v_gene: TRBV7-9
j_gene: TRBJ1-2
abundance: -
d_gene: TRBD1

CDR3nt: TGTGCCAGCTCACCCGGCATTCAGTACTTC
CDR3aa: CASSPGIQYF
len: 10
v_gene: TRBV18
j_gene: TRBJ2-4
abundance: -
d_gene: -

CDR3nt: TGCAGCGTTCGCCCCGGAGGGACCAAAAACATTCAGTACTTC
CDR3aa: CSVRPGGTKNIQYF
len: 14
v_gene: TRBV29-1
j_gene: TRBJ2-4
abundance: -
d_gene: -

CDR3nt: TGTGCCAGCAGTTTATCCGGGTTTGGGGAAAAACTGTTTTTT
CDR3aa: CASSLSGFGEKLFF
len: 14
v_gene: TRBV28
j_gene: TRBJ1-4
abundance: once
d_gene: -

CDR3nt: TGTGCCAGTTCGGACTGGTCCTACGAGCAGTACTTC
CDR3aa: CASSDWSYEQYF
len: 12
v_gene: TRBV19
j_gene: TRBJ2-7
abundance: once
d_gene: -

CDR3nt: TGTGCCAGCAGCGTAGACTTAGCGGGGGGTTTGACAGATACGCAGTATTTT
CDR3aa: CASSVDLAGGLTDTQYF
len: 17
v_gene: TRBV9
j_gene: TRBJ2-3
abundance: -
d_gene: TRBD2

CDR3nt: TGTGCCTGGAATCGGGCGGGGTTGGAAAAACTGTTTTTT
CDR3aa: CAWNRAGLEKLFF
len: 13
v_gene: TRBV30
j_gene: TRBJ1-4
abundance: -
d_gene: -

CDR3nt: TGTGCCTGGAGCGCCCGTCGGACAGGGCGGGCCTACGAGCAGTACTTC
CDR3aa: CAWSARRTGRAYEQYF
len: 16
v_gene: TRBV30
j_gene: TRBJ2-7
abundance: few
d_gene: TRBD1

CDR3nt: TGTGCCTGGAGCGTAGGACAGGGTGGCCAGCCCCAGCATTTT
CDR3aa: CAWSVGQGGQPQHF
len: 14
v_gene: TRBV30
j_gene: TRBJ1-5
abundance: -
d_gene: TRBD1

CDR3nt: TGTGCCAGCAGCTTGCCGTCTCTGGCGGGAGGGACCTACGAGCAGTACTTC
CDR3aa: CASSLPSLAGGTYEQYF
len: 17
v_gene: TRBV5-8
j_gene: TRBJ2-7
abundance: -
d_gene: TRBD2

CDR3nt: TGTGCCAGCAGCCGGGACAGTGGGCCCTCCTACGAGCAGTACTTC
CDR3aa: CASSRDSGPSYEQYF
len: 15
v_gene: TRBV7-8
j_gene: TRBJ2-7
abundance: few
d_gene: TRBD1

CDR3nt: TGTGCCCTTAACCTCGGACAGGGCAACTATGGCTACACCTTC
CDR3aa: CALNLGQGNYGYTF
len: 14
v_gene: TRBV2
j_gene: TRBJ1-2
abundance: -
d_gene: TRBD1

CDR3nt: TGTGCCAGCAGTCGCGACCAGCCGAATCAATGGAACAGATTCGGCTATGGCTACACCTTC
CDR3aa: CASSRDQPNQWNRFGYGYTF
len: 20
v_gene: TRBV27
j_gene: TRBJ1-2
abundance: -
d_gene: -

CDR3nt: TGTGCCAGCAGCTTCTCGGAGTCTACGGGCGGGGAGCTGTTTTTT
CDR3aa: CASSFSESTGGELFF
len: 15
v_gene: TRBV7-7
j_gene: TRBJ2-2
abundance: -
d_gene: -

CDR3nt: TGTGCCAGCAGTCTTATAGCGGGCCGCTCCTACAATGAGCAGTTCTTC
CDR3aa: CASSLIAGRSYNEQFF
len: 16
v_gene: TRBV7-3
j_gene: TRBJ2-1
abundance: -
d_gene: TRBD2

CDR3nt: TGTGCCAGCAGCACCACAGGGGGCGCGAAGCATTTT
CDR3aa: CASSTTGGAKHF
len: 12
v_gene: TRBV5-6
j_gene: TRBJ1-5
abundance: -
d_gene: TRBD1

CDR3nt: TGTGCCAGCAGCTCAACTAGCGGGAGGGCCGATCAGTTCTTC
CDR3aa: CASSSTSGRADQFF
len: 14
v_gene: TRBV7-9
j_gene: TRBJ2-1
abundance: -
d_gene: TRBD2

CDR3nt: TGCGCCAGCAGCCCGCGGGACGGAGGCGAGCAGTACTTC
CDR3aa: CASSPRDGGEQYF
len: 13
v_gene: TRBV5-1
j_gene: TRBJ2-7
abundance: -
d_gene: -

CDR3nt: TGTGCCACCAGCCCCGGGACAGGAAGCTATGGCTACACCTTC
CDR3aa: CATSPGTGSYGYTF
len: 14
v_gene: TRBV15
j_gene: TRBJ1-2
abundance: -
d_gene: TRBD1

CDR3nt: TGTGCCAGCAGCCAAGGTGGTCGCGGCAGCCCGGGAGATACGCAGTATTTT
CDR3aa: CASSQGGRGSPGDTQYF
len: 17
v_gene: TRBV4-2
j_gene: TRBJ2-3
abundance: -
d_gene: -

CDR3nt: TGTGCCAGCGCCGACAGGGGGGATGAAAAACTGTTTTTT
CDR3aa: CASADRGDEKLFF
len: 13
v_gene: TRBV18
j_gene: TRBJ1-4
abundance: once
d_gene: TRBD1

CDR3nt: TGTGCCAGCAGCTTGGGTACAGGTGACGAGCAGTACTTC
CDR3aa: CASSLGTGDEQYF
len: 13
v_gene: TRBV5-5
j_gene: TRBJ2-7
abundance: few
d_gene: -

CDR3nt: TGCGCCAGCAGCTTGGACGCGGCCTCAAATGAGCAGTTCTTC
CDR3aa: CASSLDAASNEQFF
len: 14
v_gene: TRBV5-1
j_gene: TRBJ2-1
abundance: -
d_gene: -

CDR3nt: TGCGCCAGCAGCTCGGGCAGGGGGAGCCCCTACGAGCAGTACTTC
CDR3aa: CASSSGRGSPYEQYF
len: 15
v_gene: TRBV5-1
j_gene: TRBJ2-7
abundance: once
d_gene: TRBD1

CDR3nt: TGTGCCAGCAGTGAATGGACTACCTACAATGAGCAGTTCTTC
CDR3aa: CASSEWTTYNEQFF
len: 14
v_gene: TRBV6-1
j_gene: TRBJ2-1
abundance: -
d_gene: -

CDR3nt: TGTGCCAGCAATGGGCGCGAAACAGAAGCTTTCTTT
CDR3aa: CASNGRETEAFF
len: 12
v_gene: TRBV2
j_gene: TRBJ1-1
abundance: -
d_gene: -

CDR3nt: TGTGCCAGCAGCAGTAAGCGAGGACAGGGGGTTGAGCAGTACTTC
CDR3aa: CASSSKRGQGVEQYF
len: 15
v_gene: TRBV21-1
j_gene: TRBJ2-7
abundance: -
d_gene: -

CDR3nt: TGCGCCAGCAGCCAGAAAAACACAGGGGCAACTAATGAAAAACTGTTTTTT
CDR3aa: CASSQKNTGATNEKLFF
len: 17
v_gene: TRBV4-1
j_gene: TRBJ1-4
abundance: -
d_gene: TRBD1